This T cell receptor beta chain derives from a study of metastatic and nonmetastatic thyroid tumors. This clone was seen repeatedly, ten times or more. No patient had received any treatment before thyroid surgery. Per the original data handling: CDR3 was compared across clinicopathological groups, and the resulting differences were used to build a distant-metastasis classifier for papillary thyroid cancer. MiXCR re-clonotyped the PCR reads for TCRdb. TCRdb assigned the V and J calls; the authors' analysis was not used. The data contain 28,000 or so clones, 16% of them singletons. This CDR3 has 13 residues. V lost 3 bases to trimming and J lost 7 bases, with 12 bases between them. Germline lookup yields CDR1 PRHDT and CDR2 FYEKMQ (reference sequence).

The sample consisted of blood. The chain joins TRBV13 to TRBJ1-1; D not resolved. The source is a female donor with papillary thyroid cancer or a benign thyroid nodule (not recorded which). Some clones in this sample may be carry-over from other donors' samples. As DNA, the CDR3 is TGTGCCAGCAGCTTCGGGCAGGTTGGTGAAGCTTTCTTT. Translation: CASSFGQVGEAFF.